This passage covers 28 T cell receptor beta chains from one sample sequenced in a study of blood T cells in healthy people across ages. A second PCR of 7 to 11 cycles used a sample-barcoded 5' primer and a J-beta primer mix. TCRdb re-derived calls from the 5' RACE reads in MiXCR, one entry per CDR3 protein. The sample has roughly 1.6 million distinct CDR3 sequences; 30% to 40% are singletons. Sequencing was carried out using blood. These receptors all stem from a woman aged 30 to 39 in good health.

In this sample, this clonotype turned up once. V is TRBV20-1 and J is TRBJ2-5; 9 nucleotides agree with TRBD1. Per germline, CDR1 DFQATT and CDR2 SNEGSKA (reference sequence). The CDR3 contains 13 residues. V dropped 5 bases and J dropped 3; count of bases not matched to a gene: 4. In DNA form, the CDR3 reads TGCAGTGCTGAGACAGGGGGGGAAGAGACCCAGTACTTC. Protein product: CSAETGGEETQYF.

The V gene is TRBV6-4, the J gene TRBJ2-1; TRBD2 matches at 8 bases. The end of the DNA fits TRBJ2-7 better, so the J call may be wrong. The V gene's germline CDR1 is MRHNA and CDR2 SNTAGT. This CDR3 has 17 amino acids. Here the CDR3 reads CASSASGTRGQRNEQYF. CDR3 DNA: TGTGCCAGCAGTGCATCCGGGACTAGGGGTCAAAGGAATGAGCAGTACTTC.

The chain links TRBV20-1 to TRBJ2-4, with 8 bases identical to TRBD1. The ends lost 6 bases at V and 0 bases at J; junction bases unmatched: 7. This CDR3 has 15 residues. In germline, CDR1 is DFQATT, CDR2 SNEGSKA (reference sequence). The CDR3 here is CSAPGQDLAKNIQYF. The CDR3, as DNA: TGCAGTGCACCGGGACAGGACTTAGCCAAAAACATTCAGTACTTC.

This clonotype was observed a few times. V is TRBV29-1 and J is TRBJ1-1; no definite D call. The V gene's germline CDR1 is SQVTM and CDR2 ANQGSEA. The CDR3 is 13 amino acids. V gave up 5 bases and J gave up 4 bases, with 14 bases separating them. In nucleotides, the CDR3 is TGCAGCGTTAGGAACACGGACCTCACTGAAGCTTTCTTT. Its protein is CSVRNTDLTEAFF.

This clonotype appeared many times. The chain uses TRBV5-1 and TRBJ1-1; the match to TRBD1 covers 10 bases. Germline V gene lookup returns CDR1 SGHRS and CDR2 YFSETQ. The ends lost 5 bases at V and 0 bases at J; junction bases unmatched: 1. CDR3 length: 14 amino acids. The CDR3 DNA reads TGCGCCAGCAGGGGACAGGGGATGAACACTGAAGCTTTCTTT. Translating it yields CASRGQGMNTEAFF. Using reference TRBV5-1 and TRBJ1-1 for the parts outside the CDR3, the full variable domain is KAGVTQTPRYLIKTRGQQVTLSCSPISGHRSVSWYQQTPGQGLQFLFEYFSETQRNKGNFPGRFSGRQFSNSRSEMNVSTLELGDSALYLCASRGQGMNTEAFFGQGTRLTVV.

The chain recombines TRBV6-1 with TRBJ2-6; 8 bases are shared with TRBD1. This CDR3 has 15 amino acids. The ends lost 11 bases at V and 0 bases at J; junction bases unmatched: 6. Germline loops: CDR1 MNHNS, CDR2 SASEGT. The CDR3 DNA is TGTGCCGTTAGACAGGGGAGCTCTGGGGCCAACGTCCTGACTTTC. It is translated as CAVRQGSSGANVLTF.

This sequence joins TRBV29-1 and TRBJ2-4, with 9 nucleotides matching TRBD1. Germline loops: CDR1 SQVTM, CDR2 ANQGSEA. The trim removed 3 bases at V and 9 bases at J, leaving 6 bases unmatched. This CDR3 is built from 13 residues. The CDR3 reads CSVDPGQGGIQYF. The CDR3, as DNA: TGCAGCGTTGACCCGGGACAGGGAGGCATTCAGTACTTC.

As regards this clonotype: Possible read error: a much larger clone is one base away. The genes are TRBV29-1 and TRBJ2-1; D remains ambiguous. The germline V gene has CDR1 SQVTM and CDR2 ANQGSEA. CDR3 length equals 14 residues. Here the CDR3 reads CSVDSSDSDNEQFF. CDR3 coding DNA: TGCAGCGTTGATTCCTCAGACTCCGACAATGAGCAGTTCTTC.

This chain uses TRBV20-1 with TRBJ2-1; D is undetermined. Between the trimmed V and J ends, which lost 2 bases and 4 bases, there was a span of 6 bases. CDR1 is DFQATT, CDR2 SNEGSKA, per germline (reference sequence). The CDR3 covers 12 residues. The CDR3 sequence is CSARYRYNEQFF. In DNA form, the CDR3 reads TGCAGTGCTAGATATAGGTACAATGAGCAGTTCTTC.

This clonotype was recorded only once. A junction end diverges from the germline sequence, so it may reflect a read error. CDR3 in DNA: TGTGTCAGCAGGCCCACCTGGGGCCGCGAGCAGTACTTC. Its protein product is CVSRPTWGREQYF. This chain uses TRBV7-2 with TRBJ2-4; D is perhaps TRBD1 (5 bases). The DNA matches TRBJ2-7 better at its end, which makes the J call doubtful. Germline V gene lookup returns CDR1 SGHTA and CDR2 FQGNSA. CDR3 length: 13 residues.

The chain couples TRBV27 to TRBJ2-1; the match to TRBD2 covers 11 bases. V lost 7 bases to trimming and J lost 1 base; unmatched junction nucleotides: 9. Germline V gene data show CDR1 as MNHEY and CDR2 as SMNVEV (reference sequence). This CDR3 region has 17 residues. CDR3 DNA: TGTGCCAGCACCATCCGACTAGCGGGATTATCCTACAATGAGCAGTTCTTC. Protein: CASTIRLAGLSYNEQFF.

The chain links TRBV15 to TRBJ2-3; 13 bases agree with TRBD2. The germline CDR1 and CDR2 sequences are LNHNV and YYDKDF (reference sequence). With V trimmed by 1 base and J by 2 bases, 6 bases remained unmatched. The CDR3 spans 18 residues. CDR3 nucleotides: TGTGCCACCAGCAGAGGGGGACTAGCGGGGCCCCTCACAGATACGCAGTATTTT. This translates into CATSRGGLAGPLTDTQYF.

The chain couples TRBV9 to TRBJ2-7; 14 bases agree with TRBD2. In germline, CDR1 is SGDLS, CDR2 YYNGEE. V trimming: 3 bases; J trimming: 5 bases; junction bases outside the gene matches: 4. The CDR3 extends over 15 amino acids. CDR3 protein: CASSGGTSGGHEQYF. CDR3 in DNA: TGTGCCAGCAGCGGAGGGACTAGCGGGGGCCACGAGCAGTACTTC.

The chain couples TRBV27 to TRBJ2-1, with 8 bases matching TRBD2. Germline loops: CDR1 MNHEY, CDR2 SMNVEV (reference sequence). The CDR3 consists of 15 residues. V lost 4 bases, J lost 2 bases, and 4 bases stayed unmatched. The CDR3: CASSSLAETYNEQFF. Here the CDR3 DNA reads TGTGCCAGCAGTTCACTAGCGGAGACCTACAATGAGCAGTTCTTC.

The chain combines TRBV10-3 with TRBJ1-4; no definite D call. This CDR3 has 14 residues. CDR1 is ENHRY, CDR2 SYGVKD, per germline. Trimming left V 3 bases short and J 2 bases short, with 7 bases between. As DNA, the CDR3 is TGTGCCATCAGTGATATCGCGACTAATGAAAAACTGTTTTTT. Its translation: CAISDIATNEKLFF.

A few counts support this clonotype. The chain employs TRBV29-1 and TRBJ2-4, with a tentative D call TRBD2 (6 bases). V gave up 7 bases and J gave up 8 bases, with 21 bases separating them. The CDR3 spans 14 residues. Germline CDR1 reads SQVTM; CDR2 reads ANQGSEA. The CDR3 loop reads CSAVSRVRGYIQYF. CDR3 nucleotides: TGCAGCGCCGTTAGCCGAGTCCGGGGGTACATTCAGTACTTC.

The chain uses TRBV7-8 and TRBJ2-1; 10 bases match TRBD2. This CDR3 is built from 18 residues. CDR1 is SGHVS and CDR2 is FQNEAQ in the germline V gene. The junction had 11 bases not matched to a gene; V was cut back by 4 bases and J by 2 bases. CDR3 sequence reads: CASSSSIAGGEAYNEQFF. The CDR3 bases are TGTGCCAGCAGCTCCAGCATAGCGGGGGGTGAAGCCTACAATGAGCAGTTCTTC. The full variable domain, with the rest looked up from reference TRBV7-8 and TRBJ2-1, is GAGVSQSPRYKVAKRGQDVALRCDPISGHVSLFWYQQALGQGPEFLTYFQNEAQLDKSGLPSDRFFAERPEGSVSTLKIQRTQQEDSAVYLCASSSSIAGGEAYNEQFFGPGTRLTVL.

The CDR3 DNA reads as TGTGCCAGCTGGTCCGGGACAGGGGTCCACGAGCAGTACTTC. Protein product: CASWSGTGVHEQYF. The chain employs TRBV2 and TRBJ2-5; TRBD1 matches 10 bases. The DNA matches TRBJ2-7 better at its end, which makes the J call doubtful. Germline V gives CDR1 SNHLY, CDR2 FYNNEI. This CDR3 is built from 14 residues.

This clonotype appeared a few times. The rearrangement joins TRBV6-5 to TRBJ2-1; 7 bases fit TRBD2. The ends lost 1 base at V and 6 bases at J; junction bases unmatched: 3. The germline CDR1 and CDR2 sequences are MNHEY and SVGAGI. CDR3 length: 14 residues. The CDR3 sequence is CASSYFGEGNEQFF. DNA of the CDR3: TGTGCCAGCAGTTACTTCGGGGAGGGCAATGAGCAGTTCTTC.

With respect to this clonotype: One end of the junction varies from germline; a read error may be responsible. The chain combines TRBV10-3 with TRBJ1-2; a possible D gene is TRBD1 (6 bases). The CDR3 runs to 13 residues. In germline, CDR1 is ENHRY, CDR2 SYGVKD. CDR3 nucleotide sequence: TGTACCATCAGTGAGGACAGCCTCTATGGCTACACCTTC. This gives the protein CTISEDSLYGYTF.

The table lists this clonotype with many counts. This chain connects TRBV5-1 to TRBJ2-7, with D possibly matching TRBD2 (5 bases). The CDR3 is 15 residues long. V was pared by 4 bases and J by 0 bases, with 14 bases between. Per germline, CDR1 SGHRS and CDR2 YFSETQ. The CDR3 DNA reads as TGCGCCAGCAGCCCCCGGACTGGGAGCTCCTACGAGCAGTACTTC. Its protein is CASSPRTGSSYEQYF.

This clonotype has ten or more counts. This chain joins TRBV29-1 and TRBJ2-1, with 8 positions matching TRBD2. V was clipped by 0 bases and J by 8 bases; unmatched bases: 12. This CDR3 has 16 amino acids. CDR1 is SQVTM and CDR2 is ANQGSEA in the germline V gene. CDR3 sequence (DNA): TGCAGCGTTGAAGATAGGCTTAAGACTAGCGCCGATGAGCAGTTCTTC. It codes for CSVEDRLKTSADEQFF.

The gene calls are TRBV12-3 or TRBV12-4 and TRBJ2-5; no firm D call. The CDR3 loop spans 13 amino acids. V was clipped by 6 bases and J by 2 bases, with 10 bases between them. The CDR3 here is CASSYVAQETQYF. The CDR3 bases are TGTGCCAGCAGCTACGTCGCGCAAGAGACCCAGTACTTC.

This clonotype turned up a few times. The chain links TRBV4-1 to TRBJ2-7; weak D call: TRBD1 (5 bases). This CDR3 contains 15 residues. V was trimmed by 0 bases and J by 4 bases, leaving 13 bases between them. Germline V lookup: CDR1 MGHRA, CDR2 YSYEKL. CDR3 protein: CASSQDQGPVYEQYF. CDR3 coding DNA: TGCGCCAGCAGCCAAGATCAGGGCCCAGTTTACGAGCAGTACTTC.

The CDR3, as DNA: TGCGCCAGCAGTTTCGACAAAATCGGCCACACCTTC. Its protein is CASSFDKIGHTF. The chain has TRBV10-1 and TRBJ1-2; D remains unclear. V lost 5 bases and J lost 12, with 16 bases in between. Germline lookup yields CDR1 WNHNN and CDR2 SYGVQD (reference sequence). The CDR3 length is 12 residues.

This clonotype was seen only a few times. This sequence joins TRBV20-1 and TRBJ2-1, with 8 nucleotides matching TRBD1. The DNA end favors TRBJ2-7, so the J call may be wrong. Germline values: CDR1 DFQATT, CDR2 SNEGSKA (reference sequence). The CDR3 totals 15 residues. The CDR3 loop reads CSARARQGFYNEQYF. CDR3 coding DNA: TGCAGTGCTAGAGCGAGACAGGGGTTCTACAATGAGCAGTACTTC.

The rearrangement uses TRBV7-9 and TRBJ1-2; D might be TRBD1 (6 bases). This CDR3 has 13 amino acids. Germline V gene sequence: CDR1 SEHNR, CDR2 FQNEAQ (reference sequence). Deletions cut 5 bases from V and 8 bases from J, with 15 bases between. CDR3 residues: CASSHRGALGYTF. The CDR3 nucleotides read TGTGCCAGCAGCCACCGGGGGGCACTCGGCTACACCTTC.

The chain recombines TRBV5-8 with TRBJ2-7; maybe TRBD2 (6 bases). Germline CDR1 SGHTS, CDR2 YDEGEE. V was clipped by 9 bases and J by 1 base, with 11 bases between them. The CDR3 covers 12 residues. CDR3: CATRDWSYEQYF. CDR3 DNA sequence: TGTGCCACCCGGGACTGGTCCTACGAGCAGTACTTC. Full variable domain (remainder filled in from reference TRBV5-8 and TRBJ2-7): EAGVTQSPTHLIKTRGQQATLRCSPISGHTSVYWYQQALGLGLQFLLWYDEGEERNRGNFPPRFSGRQFPNYSSELNVNALELEDSALYLCATRDWSYEQYFGPGTRLTVT.